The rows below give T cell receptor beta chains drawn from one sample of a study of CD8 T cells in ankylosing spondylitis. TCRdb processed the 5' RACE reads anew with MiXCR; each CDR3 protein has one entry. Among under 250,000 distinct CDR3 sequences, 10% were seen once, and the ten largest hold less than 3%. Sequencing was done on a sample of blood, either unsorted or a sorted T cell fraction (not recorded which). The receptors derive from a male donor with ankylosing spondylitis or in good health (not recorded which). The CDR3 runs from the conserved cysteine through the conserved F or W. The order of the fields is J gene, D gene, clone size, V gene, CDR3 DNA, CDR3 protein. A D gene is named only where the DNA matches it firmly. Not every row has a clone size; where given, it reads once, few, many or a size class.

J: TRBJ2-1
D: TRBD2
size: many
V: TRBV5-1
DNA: TGCGCCAGCAGCTGGCCCTCGGGACTAGCCGATGAGCAGTTCTTC
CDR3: CASSWPSGLADEQFF

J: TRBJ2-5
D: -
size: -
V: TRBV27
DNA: TGTGCCAGCAGTCTCGATGGGCAAAAAGAGACCCAGTACTTC
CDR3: CASSLDGQKETQYF

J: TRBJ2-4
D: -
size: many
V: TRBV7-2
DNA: TGTGCCAGCAGCTTAGCGGGGGTCATAAACATTCAGTACTTC
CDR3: CASSLAGVINIQYF

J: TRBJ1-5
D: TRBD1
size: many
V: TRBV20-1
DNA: TGCAGTGCTCTCCTGGGGCAGGGGGCCATTCAGCCCCAGCATTTT
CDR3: CSALLGQGAIQPQHF

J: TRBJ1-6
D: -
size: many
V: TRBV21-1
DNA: TGTGCCAGCAGCAAGGTCCATAATTCACCCCTCCACTTT
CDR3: CASSKVHNSPLHF

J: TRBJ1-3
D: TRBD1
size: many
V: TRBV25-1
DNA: TGTGCCAGCAGTGAATATAGAGCAGGGGGACGAAACACCATATATTTT
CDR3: CASSEYRAGGRNTIYF

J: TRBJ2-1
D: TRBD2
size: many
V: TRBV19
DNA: TGTGCCAGTCAGCCGACCAAGCGGGAGAATGAGCAGTTCTTC
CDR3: CASQPTKRENEQFF

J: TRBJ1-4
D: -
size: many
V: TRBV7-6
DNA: TGTGCCAGCAGCTTGCGACCGGCGAATGAAAAACTGTTTTTT
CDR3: CASSLRPANEKLFF

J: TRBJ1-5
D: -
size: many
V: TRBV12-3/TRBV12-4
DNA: TGTGCCAGCAGTTTCCAGGGGTGGCGACAGCCCCAGCATTTT
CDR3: CASSFQGWRQPQHF

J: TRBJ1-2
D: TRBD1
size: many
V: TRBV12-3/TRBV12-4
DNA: TGTGCCAGCAGTCAAGTTGACAGGGATTCTGGCTACACCTTC
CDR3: CASSQVDRDSGYTF

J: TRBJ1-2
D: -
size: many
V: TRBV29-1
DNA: TGCAGCGTTGATGGGGACCTTTGGAGCTACACCTTC
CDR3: CSVDGDLWSYTF

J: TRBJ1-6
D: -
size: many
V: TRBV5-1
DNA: TGCGCCAGCAGCACTCCGGAGAGGAATAATTCACCCCTCCACTTT
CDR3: CASSTPERNNSPLHF

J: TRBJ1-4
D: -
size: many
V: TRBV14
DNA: TGTGCCAGCAGCGTCCAAAGCGGGCTTGAAAAACTGTTTTTT
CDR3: CASSVQSGLEKLFF

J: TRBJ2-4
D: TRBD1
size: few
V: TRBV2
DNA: TGTGCCAGCATGGGGACAGACCTAGCCAAAAACATTCAGTACTTC
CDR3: CASMGTDLAKNIQYF

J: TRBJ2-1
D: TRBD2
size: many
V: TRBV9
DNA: TGTGCCAGCAGCGTAGGACTAGCGACCTACAATGAGCAGTTCTTC
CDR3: CASSVGLATYNEQFF

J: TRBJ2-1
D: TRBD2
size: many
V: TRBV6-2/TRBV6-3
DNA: TGTGCCAGCAGCTCCTGGACTAGCGGGAGCGACGAGCAGTTCTTC
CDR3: CASSSWTSGSDEQFF

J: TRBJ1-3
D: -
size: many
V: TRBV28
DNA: TGTGCCAGCAGTTTACGAAGGGGATACGGAAACACCATATATTTT
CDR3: CASSLRRGYGNTIYF

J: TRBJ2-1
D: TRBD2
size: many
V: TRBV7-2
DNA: TGTGCCAGCAGCTCAAGACTAGCGGGGGATGAGCAGTTCTTC
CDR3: CASSSRLAGDEQFF

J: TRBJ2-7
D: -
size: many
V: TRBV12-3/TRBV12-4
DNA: TGTGCCAGCAGTTTAGCGCTGGGGCGTTACGAGCAGTACTTC
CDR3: CASSLALGRYEQYF

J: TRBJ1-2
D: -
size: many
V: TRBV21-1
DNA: TGTGCCAGCAGTCGTGAGGGGGGTTATGGCTACACCTTC
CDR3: CASSREGGYGYTF

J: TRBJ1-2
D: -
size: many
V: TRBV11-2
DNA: TGTGCCAGCCGGCGTTTTGGACAATCAAACTATGGCTACACCTTC
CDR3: CASRRFGQSNYGYTF

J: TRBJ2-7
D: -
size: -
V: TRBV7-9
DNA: TGTGCCAGCAGCTTAGGAGGATCTGACTACGAGCAGTACTTC
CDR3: CASSLGGSDYEQYF

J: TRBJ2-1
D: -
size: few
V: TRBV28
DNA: TGTGCCAGCCTCGGGAGTCGATCCTACAATGAGCAGTTCTTC
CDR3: CASLGSRSYNEQFF

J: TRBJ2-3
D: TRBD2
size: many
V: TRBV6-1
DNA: TGTGCCAGCGGCCGGTTAGCAGCGGGGGATACGCAGTATTTT
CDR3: CASGRLAAGDTQYF

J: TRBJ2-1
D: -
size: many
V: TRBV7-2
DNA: TGTGCCAGCAGCTACTGGGGCCGCAATGAGCAGTTCTTC
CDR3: CASSYWGRNEQFF

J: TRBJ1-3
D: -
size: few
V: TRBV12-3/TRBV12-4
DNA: TGTGCCAGCTCTGTCTGGGGAAAGGCTGGAAACACCATATATTTT
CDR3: CASSVWGKAGNTIYF

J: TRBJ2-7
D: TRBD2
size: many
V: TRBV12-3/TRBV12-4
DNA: TGTGCCAGCAGTTGGACTAGCGGGACACGGGAGCAGTACTTC
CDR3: CASSWTSGTREQYF

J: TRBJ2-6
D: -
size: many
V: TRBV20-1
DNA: TGCAGTGCTAGAGTCCCGGGTTCTGGGGCCAACGTCCTGACTTTC
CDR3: CSARVPGSGANVLTF

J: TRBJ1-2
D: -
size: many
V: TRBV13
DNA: TGTGCCAGCAGCTTAGGCCTAATGATAAACTATGGCTACACCTTC
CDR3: CASSLGLMINYGYTF

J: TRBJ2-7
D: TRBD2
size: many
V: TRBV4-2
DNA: TGTGCCAGCAGCGGCGGGGGGGGGTCTCAGTACTTC
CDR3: CASSGGGGSQYF

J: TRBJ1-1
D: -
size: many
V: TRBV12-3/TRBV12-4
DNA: TGTGCCAGCAGTTTAGTGGGGGGTATAGGGGCTGAAGCTTTCTTT
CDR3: CASSLVGGIGAEAFF

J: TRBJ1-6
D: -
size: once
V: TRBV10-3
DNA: TGTGCCATCAGTGAGGCGGGCGATTCACCCCTCCACTTT
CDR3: CAISEAGDSPLHF

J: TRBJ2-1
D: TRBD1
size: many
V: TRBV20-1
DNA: TGCAGTGCTAGACCTACCGGACAGGCCGCGGTCGATGAGCAGTTCTTC
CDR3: CSARPTGQAAVDEQFF

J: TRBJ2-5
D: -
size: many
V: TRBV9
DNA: TGTGCCAGCAGCGTAGAGGGTACGAAGACCCAGTACTTC
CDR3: CASSVEGTKTQYF

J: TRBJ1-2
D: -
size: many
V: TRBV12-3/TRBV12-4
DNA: TGTGCCAGCAGTTTAGACAGCGGCTATGGCTACACCTTC
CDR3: CASSLDSGYGYTF

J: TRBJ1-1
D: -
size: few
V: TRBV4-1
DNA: TGCGCCAGCAGCCAAGAAGCCAGGCTAACTGAAGCTTTCTTT
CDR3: CASSQEARLTEAFF

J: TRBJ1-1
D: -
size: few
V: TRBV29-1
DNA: TGCAGCGTTGTTTCGGGGTTGAACACTGAAGCTTTCTTT
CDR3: CSVVSGLNTEAFF

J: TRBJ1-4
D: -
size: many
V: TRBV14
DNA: TGTGCCAGCAGTCAGCTCGGGGAGGGAAAACTGTTTTTT
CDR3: CASSQLGEGKLFF

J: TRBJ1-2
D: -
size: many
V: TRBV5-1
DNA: TGCGCCAGCAGCTTGAGTGAGAAAGGGACTGGCTACACCTTC
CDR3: CASSLSEKGTGYTF